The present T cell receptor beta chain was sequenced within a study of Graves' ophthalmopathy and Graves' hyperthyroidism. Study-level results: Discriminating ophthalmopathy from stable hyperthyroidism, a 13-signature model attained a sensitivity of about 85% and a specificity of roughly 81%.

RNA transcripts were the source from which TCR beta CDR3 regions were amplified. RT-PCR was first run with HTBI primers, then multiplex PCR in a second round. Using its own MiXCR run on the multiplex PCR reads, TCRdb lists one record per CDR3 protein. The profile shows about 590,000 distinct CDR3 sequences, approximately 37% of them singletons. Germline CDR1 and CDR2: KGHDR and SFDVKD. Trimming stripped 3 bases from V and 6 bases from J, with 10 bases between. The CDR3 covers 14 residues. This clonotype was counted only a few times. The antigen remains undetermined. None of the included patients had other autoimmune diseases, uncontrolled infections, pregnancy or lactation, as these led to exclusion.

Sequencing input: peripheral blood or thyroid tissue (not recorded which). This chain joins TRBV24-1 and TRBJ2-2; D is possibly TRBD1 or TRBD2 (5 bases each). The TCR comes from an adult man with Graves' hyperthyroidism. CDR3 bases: TGTGCCACCAGTGATGGGGGTAGGGCCGGGGAGCTGTTTTTT. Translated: CATSDGGRAGELFF.